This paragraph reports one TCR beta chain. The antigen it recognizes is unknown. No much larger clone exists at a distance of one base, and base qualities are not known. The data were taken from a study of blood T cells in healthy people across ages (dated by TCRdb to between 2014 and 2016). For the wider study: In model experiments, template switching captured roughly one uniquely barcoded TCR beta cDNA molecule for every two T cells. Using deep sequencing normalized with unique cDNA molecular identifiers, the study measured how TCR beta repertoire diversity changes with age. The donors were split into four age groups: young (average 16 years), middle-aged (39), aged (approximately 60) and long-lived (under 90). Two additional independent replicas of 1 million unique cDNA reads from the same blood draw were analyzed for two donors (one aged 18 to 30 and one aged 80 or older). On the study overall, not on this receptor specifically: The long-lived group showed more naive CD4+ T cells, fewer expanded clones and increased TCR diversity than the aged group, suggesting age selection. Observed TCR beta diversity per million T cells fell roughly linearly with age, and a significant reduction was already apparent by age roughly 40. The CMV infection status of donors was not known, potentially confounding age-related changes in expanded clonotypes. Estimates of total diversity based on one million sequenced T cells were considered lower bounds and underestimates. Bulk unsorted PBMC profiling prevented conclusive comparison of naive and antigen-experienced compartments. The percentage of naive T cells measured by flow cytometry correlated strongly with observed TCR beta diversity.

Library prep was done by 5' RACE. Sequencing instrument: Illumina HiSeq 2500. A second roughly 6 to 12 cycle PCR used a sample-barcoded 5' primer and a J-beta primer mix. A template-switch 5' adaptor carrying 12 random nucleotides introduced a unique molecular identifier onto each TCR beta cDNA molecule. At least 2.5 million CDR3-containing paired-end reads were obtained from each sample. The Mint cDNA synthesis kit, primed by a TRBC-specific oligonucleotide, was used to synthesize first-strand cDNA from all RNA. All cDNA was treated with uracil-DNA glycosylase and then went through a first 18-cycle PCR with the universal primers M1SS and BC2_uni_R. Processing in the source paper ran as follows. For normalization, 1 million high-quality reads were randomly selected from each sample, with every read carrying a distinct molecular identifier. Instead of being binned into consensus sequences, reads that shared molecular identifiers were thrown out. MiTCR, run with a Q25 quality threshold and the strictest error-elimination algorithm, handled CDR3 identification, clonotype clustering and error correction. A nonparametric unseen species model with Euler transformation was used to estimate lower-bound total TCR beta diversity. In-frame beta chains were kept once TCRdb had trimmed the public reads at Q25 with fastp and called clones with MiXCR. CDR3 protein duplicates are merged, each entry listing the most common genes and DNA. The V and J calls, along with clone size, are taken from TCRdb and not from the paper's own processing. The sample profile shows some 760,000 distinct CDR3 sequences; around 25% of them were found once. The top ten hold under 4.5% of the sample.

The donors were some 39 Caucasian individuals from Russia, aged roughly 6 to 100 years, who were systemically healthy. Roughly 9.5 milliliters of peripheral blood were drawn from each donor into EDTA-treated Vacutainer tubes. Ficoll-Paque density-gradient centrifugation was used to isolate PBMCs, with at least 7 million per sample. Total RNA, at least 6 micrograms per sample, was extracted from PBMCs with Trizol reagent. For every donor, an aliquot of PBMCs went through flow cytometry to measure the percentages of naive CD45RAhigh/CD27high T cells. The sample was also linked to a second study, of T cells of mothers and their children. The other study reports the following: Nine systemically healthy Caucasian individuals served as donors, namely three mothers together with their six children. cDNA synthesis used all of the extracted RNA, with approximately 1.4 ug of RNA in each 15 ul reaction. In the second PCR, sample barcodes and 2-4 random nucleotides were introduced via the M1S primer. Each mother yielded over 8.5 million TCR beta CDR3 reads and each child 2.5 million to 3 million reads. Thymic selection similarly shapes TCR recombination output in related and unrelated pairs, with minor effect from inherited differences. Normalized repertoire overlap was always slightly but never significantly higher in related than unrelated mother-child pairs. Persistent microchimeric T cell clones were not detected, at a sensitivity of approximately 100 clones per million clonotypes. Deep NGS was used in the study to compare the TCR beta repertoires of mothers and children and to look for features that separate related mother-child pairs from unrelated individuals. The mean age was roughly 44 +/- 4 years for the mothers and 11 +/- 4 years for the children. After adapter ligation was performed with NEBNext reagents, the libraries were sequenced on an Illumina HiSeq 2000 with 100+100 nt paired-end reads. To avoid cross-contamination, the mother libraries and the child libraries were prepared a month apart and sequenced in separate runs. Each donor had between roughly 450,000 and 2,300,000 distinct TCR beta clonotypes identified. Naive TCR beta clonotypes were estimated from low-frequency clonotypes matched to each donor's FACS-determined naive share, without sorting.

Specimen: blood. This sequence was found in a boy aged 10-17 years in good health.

The CDR3 has the sequence CASSPPGRGNTGELFF. The DNA sequence is given as TGTGCCAGCAGTCCACCGGGACGGGGGAACACCGGGGAGCTGTTTTTT. The chain is made from TRBV25-1 and TRBJ2-2; the D call is tentative, TRBD1 or TRBD2, as each matches 5 bases. From its cysteine to its phenylalanine, the CDR3 spans 16 amino acids. The DNA shown is the 48-base CDR3, in frame from base 1. CDR1 and CDR2 (MGHDK, SYGVNS) derive from the germline V gene. V lost 5 bases and J lost 1 base; the stretch between them is 14 bases long.